This record concerns one T cell receptor (beta chain) sequence. The antigen remains undetermined. TCRdb's copy holds only in-frame clones and misses some; the assay was immunoSEQ multiplex PCR. There are about 120,000 clones in the sample; 75% to 95% occur only once, and under 0.2% lies in the top ten. This entry is derived from a study of graft-versus-host responses after intestinal transplantation. Across the whole study: Once they had received anti-thymocyte globulin induction, all recipients took tacrolimus and steroids for approximately 3 years.

Study conclusions and caveats: Clonal ratios of graft-versus-host to host-versus-graft in allografts were high for patients exhibiting graft-donor T cell macrochimerism.

The germline gives CDR1 SEHNR, CDR2 FQNEAQ (reference sequence). CDR3 length: 14 residues. V shed 0 bases and J shed 5 bases, with 10 bases lying between them. This rearrangement joins TRBV7-9 to TRBJ2-5; D is perhaps TRBD2 (5 bases). Sequencing used unstimulated CD4+ T cells sorted from spleen or lymph node cells, obtained before intestinal transplant. This sequence was found in a human donor who received an intestinal transplant. The CDR3 region is CASSLATGFETQYF. CDR3 nucleotide sequence: TGTGCCAGCAGCTTAGCGACGGGGTTCGAGACCCAGTACTTC.